Each of the 23 T cell receptor beta chains below was sequenced from the same sample in a study. TCRdb recomputed calls from the 5' RACE reads with MiXCR, one row per CDR3 protein. The sample carries about 54,000 distinct CDR3 sequences, roughly 17% recorded once. Sequencing was done on a sample of naive CD4+ T cells sorted from blood. This sample's subset: naive CD4+ T cells, CD4+CD45RA+CD25-. These receptors were collected from a female donor with breast cancer.

There are many counts of this clonotype. V usage is TRBV7-2 and J usage is TRBJ2-1, with 8 bases matching TRBD2. J gave up 8 bases and V 3 bases, and 9 bases lay outside the gene matches. CDR1 is SGHTA, CDR2 FQGNSA, per germline. CDR3 length: 15 amino acids. The CDR3 DNA follows: TGTGCCAGCAGCTTTCGGGGCGGGAGGTTTGATGAGCAGTTCTTC. This sequence encodes CASSFRGGRFDEQFF.

This clonotype turned up a few times. The chain combines TRBV7-3 with TRBJ2-1; 10 bases match TRBD2. V trimming: 5 bases; J trimming: 9 bases; junction bases outside the gene matches: 10. The CDR3 is 15 amino acids. The V gene's germline CDR1 is SGHTA and CDR2 FQGTGA. The CDR3 sequence: CASSPQKRGGAEQFF. CDR3 in DNA: TGTGCCAGCAGCCCTCAGAAGCGGGGGGGCGCTGAGCAGTTCTTC.

This clonotype turned up a few times. CDR3 in amino acids: CASSPPVTVYEQYF. In DNA form, the CDR3 reads TGTGCCAGCTCACCACCGGTGACAGTCTACGAGCAGTACTTC. The chain combines TRBV18 with TRBJ2-7; tentative D call: TRBD1 (5 bases). The germline V gene has CDR1 KGHSH and CDR2 LQKENI. V was pared by 0 bases and J by 3 bases, with 9 bases between. This CDR3 has 14 residues.

Many counts were recorded for this clonotype. The V gene is TRBV12-3 or TRBV12-4, the J gene TRBJ2-7; 7 bases align to TRBD1. This CDR3 region has 16 residues. The V and J ends lost 5 bases and 2 bases, in that order; junction bases with no gene match: 12. The chain's CDR3 is CASSNTPGQTPYEQYF. CDR3 sequence (DNA): TGTGCCAGCAGTAACACCCCGGGACAGACGCCCTACGAGCAGTACTTC.

Turning to this clonotype: At one of its ends the junction is not consistent with the germline gene, which may arise from a read error. V usage is TRBV4-1 and J usage is TRBJ2-6, with D maybe TRBD2 (6 bases). Germline V gene sequence: CDR1 MGHRA, CDR2 YSYEKL. The CDR3 is 17 residues long. This chain's CDR3 is CARSQGEAFSGANVLTF. The CDR3 nucleotides read TGCGCCCGCAGCCAAGGGGAGGCCTTCTCTGGGGCCAACGTCCTGACTTTC.

As concerns this clonotype: Its ends do not fully match the called genes, so a read error is possible. J is TRBJ1-4 and V is TRBV3-1; D may be TRBD1 (5 bases). Germline CDR1 reads LGHDT; CDR2 reads YNNKEL (reference sequence). The CDR3 loop spans 13 amino acids. The CDR3 DNA reads as TGTGCCAGCAGCCAATATACAGGTGAAAAGCTGTTTTTT. This codes for CASSQYTGEKLFF.

This clonotype was recorded a few times. This sequence joins TRBV6-6 and TRBJ1-1; D is unclear. The germline V and J ends were trimmed by 6 bases and 4 bases, with 24 bases remaining between them. This CDR3 is 17 amino acids long. Germline CDR1 reads MNHNY; CDR2 reads SVGAGI (reference sequence). The CDR3 DNA reads TGTGCCAGCAGACCCTCCGGGTTAAATGGGGTGGGCACTGAAGCTTTCTTT. As protein: CASRPSGLNGVGTEAFF.

This clonotype was seen only a few times. DNA of the CDR3: TGCGCCAGCAGCGTACAGGGGGACTATGGCTACACCTTC. Its protein is CASSVQGDYGYTF. The gene calls are TRBV5-1 and TRBJ1-2; 8 bases fit TRBD1. The CDR3 length is 13 residues. CDR1 and CDR2 (germline): SGHRS, YFSETQ. Losses at the gene ends were 4 bases for V and 3 bases for J; bases not matched to a gene: 2.

The V call is TRBV6-5, the J call TRBJ1-6; tentative D call: TRBD1 (6 bases). V was shortened by 0 bases and J by 2 bases, with 11 bases between the two germline ends. The CDR3 extends over 17 amino acids. Germline lookup yields CDR1 MNHEY and CDR2 SVGAGI. In nucleotides, the CDR3 is TGTGCCAGCAGTTACTCACCGGGGGGCACCTATAATTCACCCCTCCACTTT. It is translated as CASSYSPGGTYNSPLHF.

This chain links TRBV10-3 with TRBJ2-3; the D gene is possibly TRBD2 (6 bases). V was pared by 7 bases and J by 5 bases, with 13 bases between. The CDR3 covers 13 residues. Germline values: CDR1 ENHRY, CDR2 SYGVKD. CDR3 residues: CAINGGFEDTQYF. In DNA form, the CDR3 reads TGTGCCATCAATGGAGGGTTTGAAGATACGCAGTATTTT.

This sequence joins TRBV11-2 and TRBJ2-3; D possibly corresponds to TRBD1 (5 bases). This CDR3 has 15 amino acids. Germline CDR1 and CDR2: SGHAT and FQNNGV. V was shortened by 4 bases and J by 6 bases, with 17 bases between the two germline ends. The CDR3 nucleotides read TGTGCCAGCAGCTCCCTGGGGCTCTCAGCTGATACGCAGTATTTT. It codes for CASSSLGLSADTQYF.

In this sample, this clonotype turned up a few times. CDR3 DNA: TGTGCCAGCAGTGCCATCCGGGACAGGGGAGAAAAACTGTTTTTT. Protein: CASSAIRDRGEKLFF. The chain carries TRBV6-2 or TRBV6-3 and TRBJ1-4; 10 positions agree with TRBD1. The CDR3 loop spans 15 amino acids. From germline, CDR1 is MNHEY and CDR2 SVGEGT. Trimming removed 5 bases from V and 8 bases from J; junction bases left unmatched: 8.

This clonotype occurred many times. J is TRBJ2-4 and V is TRBV20-1; D might be TRBD2 (5 bases). Trimming pared 1 base from V and 4 bases from J, leaving 11 bases between. This CDR3 contains 14 residues. Germline CDR1 and CDR2: DFQATT and SNEGSKA (reference sequence). The CDR3 is CSARGLERKNIQYF. As DNA, the CDR3 is TGCAGTGCTAGAGGGCTGGAGCGGAAAAACATTCAGTACTTC.

This clonotype was detected once. V usage is TRBV7-9 and J usage is TRBJ1-4; D gene uncertain. V lost 1 base and J lost 5, with 11 bases in between. Germline assignment: CDR1 SEHNR and CDR2 FQNEAQ (reference sequence). CDR3 length: 15 residues. The chain's CDR3 is CASSLGSGKNEKLFF. The CDR3 DNA reads as TGTGCCAGCAGCTTAGGATCGGGTAAAAATGAAAAACTGTTTTTT.

This clonotype was counted a few times. This chain joins TRBV4-3 and TRBJ1-1; no reliable D call. Trimming shortened V by 1 base and J by 1 base, and 10 bases separated the two germline ends. The length of the CDR3 is 15 residues. CDR1 LGHNA and CDR2 YSLEER come from the germline V gene. The CDR3 loop is CASSQGSSGNTEAFF. The CDR3 bases are TGCGCCAGCAGCCAAGGTTCTTCAGGGAACACTGAAGCTTTCTTT.

The gene calls are TRBV5-1 and TRBJ1-5, with D possibly being TRBD1 (5 bases). Trimming took off 7 bases at V and 5 bases at J, with 19 bases between the two ends. This CDR3 is built from 15 residues. Germline lookup yields CDR1 SGHRS and CDR2 YFSETQ. The CDR3 nucleotides are TGCGCCAGCCCAGCCCCGGCCAGGGTCGATCAGCCCCAGCATTTT. This encodes CASPAPARVDQPQHF.

This clonotype was found a few times. The chain couples TRBV5-1 to TRBJ2-1; TRBD2 aligns across 9 bases. Germline V CDR1 and CDR2: SGHRS, YFSETQ. Unmatched junction bases numbered 5, after V lost 5 bases and J lost 2 bases. The CDR3 has 15 amino acids. CDR3 sequence (DNA): TGCGCCAGCAGTCCTAGCGGGATAACCTACAATGAGCAGTTCTTC. It codes for CASSPSGITYNEQFF.

This clonotype was counted between two and nine times. The V call is TRBV9, the J call TRBJ1-5; D ambiguous. The ends were cut back, 3 bases at V and 0 bases at J, with 4 bases in the middle. There are 13 residues in the CDR3. The germline V gene encodes CDR1 SGDLS and CDR2 YYNGEE. The CDR3 is CASSAVSNQPQHF. The CDR3 nucleotides read TGTGCCAGCAGCGCGGTTAGCAATCAGCCCCAGCATTTT.

The chain is built from TRBV28 and TRBJ2-7; D is ambiguous. This CDR3 spans 14 amino acids. CDR1 and CDR2 (germline): MDHEN, SYDVKM. Trimming stripped 6 bases from V and 5 bases from J, with 17 bases between. Here the CDR3 DNA reads TGTGCCAGCAGCCCCATTCCAGCGATCCACGAGCAGTACTTC. It specifies CASSPIPAIHEQYF.

This clonotype was observed many times. The V call is TRBV6-5, the J call TRBJ1-6; D not certain. Trimming removed 5 bases from V and 6 bases from J, with 8 bases in between. CDR3 size: 13 residues. Germline V gives CDR1 MNHEY, CDR2 SVGAGI. The DNA of the CDR3 is TGTGCCAGCAGTGAGACTGCTAATTCACCCCTCCACTTT. Translating gives CASSETANSPLHF.

This chain connects TRBV20-1 to TRBJ2-3; 8 bases are a match to TRBD1. Germline-derived CDR1 and CDR2 are DFQATT and SNEGSKA (reference sequence). This CDR3 is 14 amino acids long. J gave up 1 base and V 7 bases, and 7 bases lay outside the gene matches. The CDR3 is CSVRDRKGTDTQYF. CDR3 in DNA: TGCAGTGTTAGGGACAGGAAGGGCACAGATACGCAGTATTTT.

This clonotype was detected ten times or more. The gene calls are TRBV7-6 and TRBJ2-5; TRBD1 or TRBD2 may be the D gene (5 bases each). V lost 5 bases to trimming and J lost 5 bases, with 18 bases between them. Germline-derived CDR1 and CDR2 are SGHVS and FNYEAQ. The CDR3 runs 15 residues. The CDR3: CASSPGPRSRETQYF. The CDR3 DNA sequence: TGTGCCAGCAGCCCGGGACCGAGGTCCCGGGAGACCCAGTACTTC.

The CDR3 region is CASSLRASGANVLTF. CDR3 bases: TGCGCCAGCAGCTTGCGTGCCTCTGGGGCCAACGTCCTGACTTTC. This rearrangement joins TRBV5-1 to TRBJ2-6; D is unresolved. V was pared by 1 base and J by 0 bases, with 5 bases between. Looked up from germline, CDR1 is SGHRS and CDR2 is YFSETQ. The CDR3 extends over 15 amino acids.